Following are 15 T cell receptor beta chains from one sample sequenced in a study of cytomegalovirus exposure and HLA in healthy donors. The PCR contained 60 Vbeta and 13 Jbeta primers. Sequenced by immunoSEQ multiplex PCR; TCRdb stores in-frame clones only, minus some. Among 55,000 to 80,000 clones listed, approximately 81% were seen once. The sequenced sample consisted of PBMCs. The receptors were gathered from a woman in her twenties or thirties in good health and CMV-seropositive.

V usage is TRBV30 and J usage is TRBJ2-1; D not certain. V lost 4 bases and J 7 bases, leaving 8 bases between the germline ends. The CDR3 runs 11 residues. Per germline, CDR1 GTSNPN and CDR2 SVGIG (reference sequence). The chain's CDR3 is CAWTPVNEQFF. CDR3 coding DNA: TGTGCCTGGACTCCGGTTAATGAGCAGTTCTTC.

The chain has TRBV28 and TRBJ2-7; TRBD1 is a possible D gene (5 bases). CDR1 is MDHEN, CDR2 SYDVKM, per germline. The CDR3 totals 13 residues. V was pared by 6 bases and J by 1 base, with 10 bases between. The CDR3 bases are TGTGCCAGCAGATATCAGGGTTCCTACGAGCAGTACTTC. Its protein product is CASRYQGSYEQYF.

This rearrangement joins TRBV7-9 to TRBJ2-1; 11 bases map to TRBD2. The CDR3 is 15 amino acids. Trimming removed 4 bases from V and 2 bases from J; junction bases left unmatched: 1. Germline V gene lookup returns CDR1 SEHNR and CDR2 FQNEAQ (reference sequence). The CDR3 DNA reads as TGTGCCAGCAGCTCGACTAGCGGGGCCTACAATGAGCAGTTCTTC. Protein sequence: CASSSTSGAYNEQFF.

This chain joins TRBV11-3 and TRBJ2-1, with TRBD2 matching 8 bases. Germline assignment: CDR1 SGHNT and CDR2 YENEEA. The CDR3 consists of 15 residues. V gave up 5 bases and J gave up 2 bases; unmatched junction bases: 5. CDR3 sequence reads: CASSPVAGPYNEQFF. Here the CDR3 DNA reads TGTGCCAGCAGCCCAGTAGCGGGACCCTACAATGAGCAGTTCTTC.

J is TRBJ1-1 and V is TRBV10-3; no definite D call. The germline V gene encodes CDR1 ENHRY and CDR2 SYGVKD. The CDR3 has 13 amino acids. V was cut by 3 bases and J by 1 base, with 6 bases left in between. The CDR3 DNA reads as TGTGCCATCAGTGAAGGAGCGAACACTGAAGCTTTCTTT. Translating gives CAISEGANTEAFF.

The gene calls are TRBV6-1 and TRBJ1-5, with D perhaps TRBD1 (6 bases). The V gene lost 4 bases and the J gene lost 0 bases, with 7 bases spanning the gap. Per germline, CDR1 MNHNS and CDR2 SASEGT. The CDR3 runs to 14 residues. This CDR3 is CASSGGHSNQPQHF. CDR3 nucleotide sequence: TGTGCCAGCAGTGGGGGGCATAGCAATCAGCCCCAGCATTTT.

The CDR3 sequence: CAWSPGRGQQYF. CDR3 nucleotides: TGTGCCTGGAGCCCCGGCAGGGGCCAGCAGTACTTC. The rearrangement links TRBV30 to TRBJ2-7, with D perhaps TRBD1 (6 bases). The V gene lost 3 bases and the J gene lost 8 bases, with 14 bases spanning the gap. CDR3 size: 12 residues. Looked up from germline, CDR1 is GTSNPN and CDR2 is SVGIG (reference sequence).

The chain carries TRBV5-1 and TRBJ1-2; 7 bases are shared with TRBD1. The V gene end was trimmed by 5 bases and the J gene end by 5 bases; junction bases not matched to a gene: 9. The CDR3 extends over 14 amino acids. CDR1 is SGHRS and CDR2 is YFSETQ in the germline V gene. CDR3 nucleotide sequence: TGCGCCAGCAGTCTACAGGGGAAGGGGTATGGCTACACCTTC. Its protein is CASSLQGKGYGYTF.

This clone was counted a few times. The gene calls are TRBV10-2 and TRBJ2-3, with TRBD2 as a possible D gene (6 bases). This CDR3 has 15 amino acids. V was trimmed by 9 bases and J by 3 bases, leaving 19 bases between them. Germline lookup yields CDR1 WSHSY and CDR2 SAAADI. The CDR3 DNA sequence: TGCGCCAGTGTAATTGGGGCGGGAAGTACAGATACGCAGTATTTT. It yields the protein CASVIGAGSTDTQYF.

The gene calls are TRBV30 and TRBJ1-5; D is unresolved. The germline gives CDR1 GTSNPN, CDR2 SVGIG (reference sequence). Trimming shortened V by 0 bases and J by 4 bases, and 7 bases separated the two germline ends. This CDR3 comprises 13 residues. CDR3 sequence reads: CAWSVAGNQPQHF. In nucleotides, the CDR3 is TGTGCCTGGAGTGTCGCGGGTAATCAGCCCCAGCATTTT.

The CDR3 DNA sequence: TGCGCCAGCAGCCAAGATCTATATCAGCCCCAGCATTTT. Encoded protein: CASSQDLYQPQHF. The chain carries TRBV4-3 and TRBJ1-5, with unresolved D. Per the germline V gene, CDR1 is LGHNA and CDR2 is YSLEER. The CDR3 loop spans 13 amino acids. The V end was cut by 0 bases, the J end by 5 bases, with 5 bases between.

The V call is TRBV6-5, the J call TRBJ1-1, with TRBD1 matching 7 bases. V was clipped by 0 bases and J by 1 base; unmatched bases: 5. This CDR3 comprises 16 residues. The germline CDR1 and CDR2 sequences are MNHEY and SVGAGI. The CDR3 protein is CASSYSMTGTNTEAFF. The CDR3 DNA reads as TGTGCCAGCAGTTACTCGATGACAGGGACGAACACTGAAGCTTTCTTT.

The chain recombines TRBV6-4 with TRBJ1-5, with D perhaps matching TRBD1 (6 bases). This CDR3 contains 13 residues. Germline V gene lookup returns CDR1 MRHNA and CDR2 SNTAGT. V shed 4 bases and J shed 2 bases, with 6 bases lying between them. The CDR3 here is CASSGTGNQPQHF. The DNA for the CDR3 is TGTGCCAGCAGTGGGACAGGCAATCAGCCCCAGCATTTT.

This clone was observed a handful of times. This chain links TRBV30 with TRBJ2-5; 8 bases align to TRBD1. Matching the DNA end better, TRBJ2-7 makes the J call doubtful. This CDR3 has 12 residues. The germline CDR1 and CDR2 sequences are GTSNPN and SVGIG (reference sequence). Written as DNA, the CDR3 is TGTGCCTGGAGCCCAACAGGGGGCGAGCAGTACTTC. Translation: CAWSPTGGEQYF.

The chain uses TRBV27 and TRBJ2-7, with TRBD2 as a possible D gene (6 bases). There are 13 residues in the CDR3. V was clipped by 11 bases and J by 0 bases, with 14 bases between them. The germline CDR1 and CDR2 sequences are MNHEY and SMNVEV (reference sequence). The CDR3 region is CASAAGRSYEQYF. DNA for the CDR3: TGTGCCTCCGCGGCGGGGCGCTCCTACGAGCAGTACTTC.